Sequencing of this T cell receptor beta chain was carried out in a study of CD8 T cells in Susac syndrome. This CDR3 region has 16 residues. The V and J ends lost 0 bases and 3 bases, in that order; junction bases with no gene match: 4. Germline V gene lookup returns CDR1 LGHNA and CDR2 YNFKEQ. This clonotype came up once. Random hexamers were used to reverse transcribe 0.5 to 1 ug of RNA. TCRdb used MiXCR to reprocess the immunoSEQ multiplex PCR reads, holding one entry per CDR3 protein. The data show 150,000 to 200,000 distinct CDR3 sequences, about 93% seen once. The gene calls are TRBV4-2 and TRBJ2-5, with TRBD2 matching 10 bases. The clonotype originates from a human donor with Susac syndrome. Material: CD4+ T cells from PBMCs. The CDR3: CASSQEPGLAKETQYF. The DNA of the CDR3 is TGTGCCAGCAGCCAAGAGCCGGGACTAGCGAAAGAGACCCAGTACTTC.